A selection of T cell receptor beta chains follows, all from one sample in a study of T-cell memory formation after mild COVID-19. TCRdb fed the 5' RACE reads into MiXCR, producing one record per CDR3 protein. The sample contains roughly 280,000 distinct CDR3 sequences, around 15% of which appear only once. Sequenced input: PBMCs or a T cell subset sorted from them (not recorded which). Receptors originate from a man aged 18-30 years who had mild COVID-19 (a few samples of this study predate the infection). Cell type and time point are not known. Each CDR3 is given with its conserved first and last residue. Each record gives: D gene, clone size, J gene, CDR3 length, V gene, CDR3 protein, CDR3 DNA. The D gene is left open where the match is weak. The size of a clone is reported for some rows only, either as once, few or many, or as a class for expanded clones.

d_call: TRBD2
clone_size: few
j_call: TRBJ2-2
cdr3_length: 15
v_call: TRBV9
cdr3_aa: CASSRAGTNTGELFF
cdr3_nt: TGTGCCAGCAGCAGAGCGGGGACGAACACCGGGGAGCTGTTTTTT

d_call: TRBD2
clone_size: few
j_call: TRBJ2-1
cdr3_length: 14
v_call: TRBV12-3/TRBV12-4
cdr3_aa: CASSLERGFGEQFF
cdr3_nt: TGTGCCAGCAGTTTGGAGCGGGGTTTCGGTGAGCAGTTCTTC

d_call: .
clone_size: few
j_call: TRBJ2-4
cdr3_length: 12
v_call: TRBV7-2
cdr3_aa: CASSPSGDIQYF
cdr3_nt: TGTGCCAGCAGCCCCTCTGGAGACATTCAGTACTTC

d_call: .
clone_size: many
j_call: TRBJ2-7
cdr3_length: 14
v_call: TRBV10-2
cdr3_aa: CASSESWGPYEQYF
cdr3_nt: TGCGCCAGCAGTGAGTCGTGGGGCCCCTACGAGCAGTACTTC

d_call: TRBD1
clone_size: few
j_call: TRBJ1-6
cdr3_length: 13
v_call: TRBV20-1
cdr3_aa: CSASRQGRTPLHF
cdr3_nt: TGCAGTGCTAGCCGACAGGGGAGAACACCCCTCCACTTT

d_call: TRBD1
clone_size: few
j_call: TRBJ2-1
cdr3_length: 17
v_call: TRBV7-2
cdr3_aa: CASSSPTGGLSYNEQFF
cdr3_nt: TGTGCCAGCAGCTCCCCAACAGGGGGCTTGTCCTACAATGAGCAGTTCTTC

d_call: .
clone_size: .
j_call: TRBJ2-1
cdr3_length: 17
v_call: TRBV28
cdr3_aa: CASSPPSRESSYNEQFF
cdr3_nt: TGTGCCAGCAGTCCACCCTCCCGGGAGAGCTCCTACAATGAGCAGTTCTTC

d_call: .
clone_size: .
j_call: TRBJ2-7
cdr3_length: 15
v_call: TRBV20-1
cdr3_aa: CSASLPRDGPYEQYF
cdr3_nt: TGCAGTGCTAGCCTCCCCCGGGACGGACCCTACGAGCAGTACTTC

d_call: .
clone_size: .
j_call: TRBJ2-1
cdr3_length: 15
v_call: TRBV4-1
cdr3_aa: CASRHSGDGYNEQFF
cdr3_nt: TGCGCCAGCCGGCATAGCGGTGACGGCTACAATGAGCAGTTCTTC

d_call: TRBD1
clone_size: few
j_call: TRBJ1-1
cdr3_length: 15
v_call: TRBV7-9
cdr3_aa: CASSQGQGDRTEAFF
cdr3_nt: TGTGCCAGCAGCCAGGGACAGGGGGATCGTACTGAAGCTTTCTTT

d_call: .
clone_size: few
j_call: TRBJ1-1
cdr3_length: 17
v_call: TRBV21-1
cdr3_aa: CASSPLIGQGTNTEAFF
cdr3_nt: TGTGCCAGCAGCCCCCTAATAGGACAGGGGACGAACACTGAAGCTTTCTTT

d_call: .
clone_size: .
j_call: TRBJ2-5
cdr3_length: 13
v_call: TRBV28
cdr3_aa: CASGAAYQETQYF
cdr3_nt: TGTGCCAGCGGAGCGGCGTACCAAGAGACCCAGTACTTC

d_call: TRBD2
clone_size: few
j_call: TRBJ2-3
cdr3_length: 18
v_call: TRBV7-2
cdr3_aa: CASSSPSLTSGVSDTQYF
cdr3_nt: TGTGCCAGCAGCTCTCCATCCCTGACTAGCGGGGTCTCAGATACGCAGTATTTT

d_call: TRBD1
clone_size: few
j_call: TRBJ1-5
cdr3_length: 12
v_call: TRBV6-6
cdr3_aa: CATNRGSQPQHF
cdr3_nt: TGTGCCACAAACAGGGGCAGTCAGCCCCAGCATTTT

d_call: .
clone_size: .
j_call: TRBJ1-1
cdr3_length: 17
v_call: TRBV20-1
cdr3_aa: CSVSPPRPRVKGTEAFF
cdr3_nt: TGCAGTGTATCCCCCCCGCGCCCAAGGGTTAAGGGCACTGAAGCTTTCTTT

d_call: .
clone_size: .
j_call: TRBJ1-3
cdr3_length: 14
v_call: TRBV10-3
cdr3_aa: CAISPREIGNTIYF
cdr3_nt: TGTGCCATCAGTCCCAGGGAGATTGGAAACACCATATATTTT

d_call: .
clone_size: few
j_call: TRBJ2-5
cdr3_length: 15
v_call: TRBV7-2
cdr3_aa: CASSLAGPGRGTQYF
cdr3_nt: TGTGCCAGCAGCTTAGCGGGACCCGGCAGAGGGACCCAGTACTTC

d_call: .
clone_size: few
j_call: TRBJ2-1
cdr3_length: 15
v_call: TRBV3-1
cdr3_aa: CASSSRAPVHNEQFF
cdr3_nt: TGTGCCAGCAGCTCCCGGGCCCCGGTCCACAATGAGCAGTTCTTC